One and the same sample provided the 14 T cell receptor beta chains below, sequenced in a study of post-analysis software for immune sequencing data. Study findings and constraints: Controls showed lower frequencies than patients for several TRBV segments, and TRBV5-6, TRBV5-1 and TRBV20-1 were among these.

No antigen has been identified for these receptors. Unique molecular identifiers were present in the TCR beta cDNA libraries. A single record per CDR3 protein comes from TCRdb applying MiXCR to the PCR reads. The sample contains hundreds of thousands of distinct CDR3 sequences, approximately 38% of which appear only once. Source material: blood. The receptor source for this set is a girl aged 10 to 17 with multiple sclerosis.

The chain couples TRBV12-3 or TRBV12-4 to TRBJ2-5; no reliable D call. The CDR3 consists of 14 residues. V gave up 3 bases and J gave up 0 bases, with 8 bases separating them. The CDR3 DNA reads as TGTGCCAGCAGTTTCCTGGTGTACCAAGAGACCCAGTACTTC. Amino acids: CASSFLVYQETQYF.

The chain carries TRBV9 and TRBJ2-6, with TRBD1 identical over 7 bases. Germline CDR1 reads SGDLS; CDR2 reads YYNGEE. This CDR3 comprises 16 residues. J was trimmed by 13 bases and V by 3 bases; bases with no gene match: 16. As DNA, the CDR3 is TGTGCCAGCAGCGCCTACCGGGACAGCCCAGAGTGGGTCCTGACTTTC. Translating gives CASSAYRDSPEWVLTF.

This clonotype was observed many times. The V gene is TRBV3-1, the J gene TRBJ1-2; TRBD1 matches 8 bases. The CDR3 is 15 amino acids. Germline V lookup: CDR1 LGHDT, CDR2 YNNKEL (reference sequence). V lost 3 bases and J lost 4; bases outside the gene matches: 7. This CDR3 is CASSQGDRPIYGYTF. The DNA for the CDR3 is TGTGCCAGCAGCCAGGGGGACAGGCCCATCTATGGCTACACCTTC.

This clonotype showed up many times. The V gene is TRBV29-1, the J gene TRBJ2-6; no definite D call. Germline lookup yields CDR1 SQVTM and CDR2 ANQGSEA. V gave up 7 bases and J gave up 3 bases, with 10 bases separating them. This CDR3 comprises 13 residues. The CDR3 sequence is CSASESGANVLTF. In nucleotides, the CDR3 is TGCAGCGCCTCCGAGAGTGGGGCCAACGTCCTGACTTTC.

A few counts support this clonotype. The chain carries TRBV12-3 or TRBV12-4 and TRBJ1-2; TRBD1 is a possible D gene (6 bases). Deletions cut 6 bases from V and 7 bases from J, with 30 bases between. The CDR3 extends over 18 amino acids. CDR3 amino acids: CASRPPFSKQGSISGYTF. The DNA for the CDR3 is TGTGCCAGCAGACCCCCATTCTCCAAACAGGGTTCGATCTCTGGCTACACCTTC.

The rearrangement links TRBV29-1 to TRBJ1-1; D is ambiguous. Germline V CDR1 and CDR2: SQVTM, ANQGSEA. This CDR3 is built from 13 residues. V lost 6 bases and J 0 bases, leaving 11 bases between the germline ends. CDR3 loop: CSVAGPLNTEAFF. The DNA of the CDR3 is TGCAGCGTGGCAGGCCCCCTGAACACTGAAGCTTTCTTT.

The chain carries TRBV28 and TRBJ2-2, with 7 bases aligning to TRBD2. The CDR3 covers 14 residues. CDR1 and CDR2 (germline): MDHEN, SYDVKM. With 7 bases clipped from V and 3 bases from J, the junction kept 5 bases outside the gene matches. The CDR3 DNA sequence: TGTGCCAGCACCGAAGCGGGGTACACCGGGGAGCTGTTTTTT. Translation gives CASTEAGYTGELFF.

This clonotype has more than one count but fewer than ten. The chain is built from TRBV27 and TRBJ2-6; 7 bases agree with TRBD2. Germline CDR1 and CDR2: MNHEY and SMNVEV (reference sequence). With 4 bases clipped from V and 0 bases from J, the junction kept 6 bases outside the gene matches. The CDR3 contains 17 residues. CDR3 in amino acids: CASSWRRGGSGANVLTF. Here the CDR3 DNA reads TGTGCCAGCAGTTGGCGGCGCGGGGGCTCTGGGGCCAACGTCCTGACTTTC.

This clonotype has more than one count but fewer than ten. The chain recombines TRBV14 with TRBJ2-7; D gene uncertain. V dropped 5 bases and J dropped 2 bases, with 13 bases sitting between them. The CDR3 extends over 14 amino acids. The V gene's germline CDR1 is SGHDN and CDR2 FVKESK. This chain's CDR3 is CASSFSAGTYEQYF. The CDR3 DNA follows: TGTGCCAGCAGCTTTTCTGCAGGAACCTACGAGCAGTACTTC.

This chain uses TRBV5-6 with TRBJ2-7, with D possibly TRBD1 on 7 matching bases. The CDR3 consists of 14 residues. The V gene's germline CDR1 is SGHDT and CDR2 YYEEEE. V was cut by 1 base and J by 4 bases, with 12 bases left in between. CDR3 amino acids: CASSLSRGAYEQYF. The CDR3 DNA is TGTGCCAGCAGCTTGAGCAGGGGGGCATACGAGCAGTACTTC.

This clonotype was observed many times. The chain employs TRBV14 and TRBJ1-1, with D possibly TRBD1 on 5 matching bases. The CDR3 loop spans 13 amino acids. V was clipped by 0 bases and J by 8 bases, with 10 bases between them. The germline CDR1 and CDR2 sequences are SGHDN and FVKESK. In DNA form, the CDR3 reads TGTGCCAGCAGCCAAGATGGGGGGATCGAAGCTTTCTTT. Translation: CASSQDGGIEAFF.

The V and J genes are TRBV3-1 and TRBJ2-7, with TRBD2 matching over 7 bases. The V gene's germline CDR1 is LGHDT and CDR2 YNNKEL (reference sequence). The length of the CDR3 is 15 residues. After removal of 4 bases from V and 2 bases from J, the junction contained 8 bases not matched to a gene. The CDR3 protein is CASSLGGGPPYEQYF. In DNA form, the CDR3 reads TGTGCCAGCAGCCTTGGCGGGGGACCTCCCTACGAGCAGTACTTC.

This sequence joins TRBV12-3 or TRBV12-4 and TRBJ2-6, with TRBD1 matching 7 bases. The CDR3 extends over 17 amino acids. The V gene end was trimmed by 2 bases and the J gene end by 0 bases; junction bases not matched to a gene: 4. The CDR3 loop is CASSLPGGRSGANVLTF. CDR3 bases: TGTGCCAGCAGTTTACCAGGGGGACGCTCTGGGGCCAACGTCCTGACTTTC.

This clonotype has only a few counts. The rearrangement links TRBV29-1 to TRBJ2-1; 10 bases line up with TRBD1. V gave up 2 bases and J gave up 9 bases; unmatched junction bases: 10. Germline V CDR1 and CDR2: SQVTM, ANQGSEA. The CDR3 runs to 15 residues. CDR3 coding DNA: TGCAGCGTTGAAACGGGAGGGACAGGGGAGGGTGAGCAGTTCTTC. This encodes CSVETGGTGEGEQFF.